This T cell receptor beta chain was recorded in a study of beta chain features in type 1 diabetes. Study-level findings and limits: Compared to healthy donors, patients appeared to have naive, central memory and Treg TCRB repertoires that were more alike. Shortening of TCRB CDR3s, moderate but significant, appeared in all four CD4+ subsets of Type 1 diabetes patients.

Trimming pared 5 bases from V and 2 bases from J, leaving 13 bases between. Germline-derived CDR1 and CDR2 are MNHEY and SMNVEV (reference sequence). The CDR3 extends over 16 amino acids. In the case of this clone: Antigen unknown. A much larger clone lies a single base off, so this may be a read error.

Reverse transcribing all isolated RNA meant expressed TCRB transcripts were sequenced. Repertoires were generated with immunoSEQ multiplex PCR, while TCRdb's copy carries only in-frame clones and drops some. In the table there are more than 300,000 clones, 6.5% to 10% of which are singletons. Markers CD45RO/CCR7/CD25/CD127/CD95/CD27 served to sort CD4+ naive, central memory, regulatory and stem cell-like memory cells. The source material was central memory CD4+ T cells from blood. The chain employs TRBV27 and TRBJ2-6; a possible D gene is TRBD1 (6 bases). The receptor was derived from a woman between 18 and 29 years old in good health. CDR3 in amino acids: CASSPTRGAGANVLTF. Written as DNA, the CDR3 is TGTGCCAGCAGTCCAACCAGGGGAGCTGGGGCCAACGTCCTGACTTTC.